Here is one T cell receptor beta chain with its context. Its target antigen remains unknown. Per-base quality was not reported, and no clone a single base away is much larger than it. The data originate from a study of OX40 agonist ivuxolimab in advanced cancers. The study in broad terms: Ivuxolimab, which targeted the costimulatory receptor OX40 (CD134), was an agonistic, fully human IgG2 monoclonal antibody. Intravenous ivuxolimab was administered to patients every 2 weeks at six dose levels: 0.01, 0.1, 0.3, 1.5, 3 and 10 mg/kg. Among the 50 to 55 dose-escalation patients, about 20 had hepatocellular carcinoma, roughly 15 melanoma, 9 renal cell carcinoma and 9 head and neck cancer. The dose-escalation cohort was 82.7% male with a mean age of approximately 60 years, ranging from about 20 to 85. Prior anti-PD-1, anti-PD-L1 or anti-CTLA-4 therapy was permitted, and checkpoint inhibitors had been received by approximately 39% of dose-escalation patients. Partial responses occurred in three dose-escalation patients, of whom one had hepatocellular carcinoma and two had cutaneous melanoma. Peripheral TCRbeta sequencing aimed to test whether ivuxolimab altered TCR sequence diversity and caused clonal T-cell expansion. The monotherapy dose-escalation portion (N ≈ 52 patients) of the phase I ivuxolimab trial is reported in the paper.

The trial excluded patients who had a history of autoimmune disease or were on systemic immunosuppression. In every dose cohort, peripheral blood was drawn for TCR sequencing at baseline, cycle 4 day 1, and cycle 7 day 1. The samples were drawn from a first-in-human, open-label, multicenter phase I dose-escalation trial of ivuxolimab. The trial enrolled adults with locally advanced or metastatic head and neck squamous cell, hepatocellular, melanoma or renal cell carcinoma. Before TCR sequencing, CD4+ T cells and CD8+ T cells from peripheral blood were sorted into separate populations. For sequencing of the TCRbeta CDR3 region, genomic DNA was extracted from the sorted cells. The immunoSEQ Assay was used to sequence the TCRbeta CDR3 regions. The source is immuneACCESS, and TCRdb retained only in-frame sequences with V and J called. Part of the clones is not carried over; for the studies checked, unresolved V genes explain less than half of this, and the remainder is unexplained. The sample profile shows some 63,000 clones; roughly 86% of them were found once. Jointly, the top ten make up 5% to 5.5% of the sample.

The paper as a whole reports these results and caveats: After ivuxolimab, expanded clones were on average more numerous among CD8+ T cells than among CD4+ T cells. Low levels of normalized T-cell clonal expansion were also seen in some nonresponding patients. Which antigens the clonally expanded peripheral T cells were specific for was not determined. In the 0.1-3.0 mg/kg groups, partial responders were among the patients with the lowest normalized peripheral clonal expansion, particularly in CD8+ T cells. Clonal expansion of both CD4+ and CD8+ blood T cells was observed from baseline to week 6 at doses 0.1 to 3.0 mg/kg.

From the germline V gene, CDR1 is MRHNA and CDR2 is SNTAGT. There are 13 amino acids in the CDR3, from cysteine to phenylalanine inclusive. Only the CDR3 DNA is retained, 39 bases long and in frame from the first base. The V end loses 5 bases and the J end loses 3 bases, and a stretch of 10 bases separates them. The V gene is TRBV6-4 and the J gene is TRBJ1-2; confidence is insufficient to name the D gene. This TCR was sampled from an adult with an advanced solid tumor such as melanoma, head and neck, liver or kidney cancer. The sample here was CD4+ or CD8+ T cells sorted from blood, taken in a trial of the OX40 agonist ivuxolimab. CDR3 reads: CASSPDGYYGYTF. The nucleotide sequence is given as TGTGCCAGCAGTCCCGACGGCTACTATGGCTACACCTTC.